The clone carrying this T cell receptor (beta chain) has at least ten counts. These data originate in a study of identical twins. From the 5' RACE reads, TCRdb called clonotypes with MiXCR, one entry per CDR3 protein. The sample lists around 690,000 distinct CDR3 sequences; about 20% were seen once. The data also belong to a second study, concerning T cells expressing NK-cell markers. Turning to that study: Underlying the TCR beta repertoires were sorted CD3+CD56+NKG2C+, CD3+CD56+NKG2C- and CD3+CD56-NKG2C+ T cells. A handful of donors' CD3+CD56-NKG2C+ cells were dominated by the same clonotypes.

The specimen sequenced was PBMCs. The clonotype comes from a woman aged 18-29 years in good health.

DNA of the CDR3: TGTGCCAGCAGTTACGACGGGAACTATGGCTACACCTTC. This gives the protein CASSYDGNYGYTF. The genes are TRBV6-5 and TRBJ1-2; D ambiguous. The CDR3 runs 13 residues. V was cut by 2 bases and J by 2 bases, with 6 bases left in between. The germline CDR1 and CDR2 sequences are MNHEY and SVGAGI.